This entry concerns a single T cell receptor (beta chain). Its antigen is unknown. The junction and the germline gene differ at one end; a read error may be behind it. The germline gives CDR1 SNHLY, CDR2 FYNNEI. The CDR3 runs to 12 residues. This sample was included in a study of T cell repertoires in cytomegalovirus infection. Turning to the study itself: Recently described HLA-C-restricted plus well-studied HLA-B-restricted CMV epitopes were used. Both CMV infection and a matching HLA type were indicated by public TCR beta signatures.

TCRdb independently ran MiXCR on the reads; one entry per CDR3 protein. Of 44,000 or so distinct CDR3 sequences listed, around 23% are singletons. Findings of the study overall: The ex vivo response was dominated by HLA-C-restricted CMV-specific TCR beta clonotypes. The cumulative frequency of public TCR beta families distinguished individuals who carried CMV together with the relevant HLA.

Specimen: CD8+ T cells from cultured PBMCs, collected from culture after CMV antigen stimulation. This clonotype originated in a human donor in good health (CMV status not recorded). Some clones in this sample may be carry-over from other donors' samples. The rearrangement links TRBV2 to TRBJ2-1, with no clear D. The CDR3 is CASRPRFGSTDF. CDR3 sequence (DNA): TGTGCCAGCAGACCTAGGTTCGGGTCTACCGACTTC.